Given below is one T cell receptor (beta chain) in context. Its antigen is as yet unknown. TCRdb keeps only in-frame clones here, not all; method: immunoSEQ multiplex PCR. This sample has some 130,000 clones, with 88% found just once. The entry originates in a study of T cell responses to AZD1222 COVID-19 vaccine. Study-wide findings and caveats: It was only after the peak T cell response that any repertoires were sampled. Clonal diversity was possibly underestimated, and the donors were mostly white British, with more females.

The TCR sequence derives from an adult in good health. The sequences come from peripheral blood, collected on day 0 of MenACWY control vaccination.

The CDR3 region has the DNA TGTGCCAGCAGCGGGACTAGCGGGGGCGGAAATGAGCAGTTCTTC. Translation gives CASSGTSGGGNEQFF. This chain joins TRBV3-1 (or the pseudogene TRBV3-2) and TRBJ2-1; 14 positions match TRBD2. Looked up from germline, CDR1 is LGHDT and CDR2 is YNNKEL (reference sequence). V shed 5 bases and J 7 bases; nucleotides not matched to a gene: 4. The CDR3 covers 15 residues.